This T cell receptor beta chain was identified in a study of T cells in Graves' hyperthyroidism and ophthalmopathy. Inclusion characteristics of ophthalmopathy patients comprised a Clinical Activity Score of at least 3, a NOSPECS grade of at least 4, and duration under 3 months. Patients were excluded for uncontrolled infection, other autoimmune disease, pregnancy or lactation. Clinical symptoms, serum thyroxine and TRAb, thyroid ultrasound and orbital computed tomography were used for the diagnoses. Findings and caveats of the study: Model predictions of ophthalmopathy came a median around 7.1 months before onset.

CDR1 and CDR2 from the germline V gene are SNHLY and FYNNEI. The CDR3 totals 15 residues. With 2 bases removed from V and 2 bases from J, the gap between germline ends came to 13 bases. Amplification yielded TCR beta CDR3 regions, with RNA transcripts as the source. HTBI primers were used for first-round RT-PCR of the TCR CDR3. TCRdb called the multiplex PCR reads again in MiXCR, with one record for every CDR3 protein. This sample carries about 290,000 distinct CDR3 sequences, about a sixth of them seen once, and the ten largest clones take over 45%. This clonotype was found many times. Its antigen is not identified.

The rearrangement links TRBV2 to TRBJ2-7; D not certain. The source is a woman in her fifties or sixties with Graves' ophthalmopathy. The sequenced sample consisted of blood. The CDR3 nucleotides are TGTGCCAGCAGTGAACAGGACGGGTCTACCTACGAGCAGTACTTC. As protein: CASSEQDGSTYEQYF.